Below, 16 T cell receptor beta chains from the same sample are listed, as sequenced in a study of CD8 T cells in ankylosing spondylitis. Study-wide results and limits: Characteristic of ankylosing spondylitis blood, it appeared, was a TCR beta motif comprising about eight highly homologous variants.

Each CDR3 protein is one row after TCRdb ran MiXCR on the 5' RACE reads. Found here are some 800,000 distinct CDR3 sequences, 10% to 15% of them singletons; the top ten hold approximately 0.51%. These receptors' antigens are unknown. The sample consisted of blood, either unsorted or a sorted T cell fraction (not recorded which). The receptor source for this set is a male donor with ankylosing spondylitis.

This clonotype showed up just a few times. This chain joins TRBV24-1 and TRBJ2-7; the match to TRBD1 covers 7 bases. J lost 2 bases, V lost 2 bases, and 5 bases had no gene match. The CDR3 length is 15 residues. Germline V gene data show CDR1 as KGHDR and CDR2 as SFDVKD. CDR3 amino acids: CATSDSGTATYEQYF. The CDR3 DNA reads as TGTGCCACCAGTGATTCCGGGACAGCGACCTACGAGCAGTACTTC.

This clonotype was recorded a few times. The chain recombines TRBV4-3 with TRBJ1-1; a weak D match, TRBD1 (5 bases). In germline, CDR1 is LGHNA, CDR2 YSLEER. Trimming took 0 bases from V and 5 from J, leaving 13 bases between them. The CDR3 consists of 15 residues. CDR3 nucleotide sequence: TGCGCCAGCAGCCAAGATCTAAGGGGACGAACTGAAGCTTTCTTT. Amino acids: CASSQDLRGRTEAFF.

A remark on this clonotype: The germline gene is not matched at one end of the junction; a read error may be the cause. The CDR3 region is CRARERTDTQYF. The CDR3 DNA reads as TGCAGGGCTAGAGAGCGCACAGATACGCAGTATTTT. The V gene is TRBV20-1, the J gene TRBJ2-3, with no clear D. This CDR3 contains 12 residues. Germline CDR1 DFQATT, CDR2 SNEGSKA (reference sequence).

This clonotype was observed a handful of times. The V call is TRBV10-3, the J call TRBJ2-1, with 9 bases lining up with TRBD1. This CDR3 region has 15 residues. CDR1 and CDR2 (germline): ENHRY, SYGVKD. V gave up 4 bases and J gave up 3 bases; unmatched junction bases: 4. Here the CDR3 DNA reads TGTGCCATCAGTGGAACAGGGGGCGGCTACAATGAGCAGTTCTTC. Its protein product is CAISGTGGGYNEQFF.

Only a few counts were recorded for this clonotype. V usage is TRBV5-1 and J usage is TRBJ1-1; 7 nucleotides match TRBD1. Germline V gene lookup returns CDR1 SGHRS and CDR2 YFSETQ. CDR3 length equals 15 residues. Trimming removed 2 bases from V and 4 bases from J; junction bases left unmatched: 8. The CDR3 sequence: CASSLIQGSGTEAFF. Written as DNA, the CDR3 is TGCGCCAGCAGCTTAATACAGGGGTCGGGCACTGAAGCTTTCTTT. Looking up the rest from reference TRBV5-1 and TRBJ1-1 gives the full variable domain: KAGVTQTPRYLIKTRGQQVTLSCSPISGHRSVSWYQQTPGQGLQFLFEYFSETQRNKGNFPGRFSGRQFSNSRSEMNVSTLELGDSALYLCASSLIQGSGTEAFFGQGTRLTVV.

This clonotype showed up just a few times. The chain carries TRBV7-9 and TRBJ1-2, with D possibly TRBD1 on 5 matching bases. Per germline, CDR1 SEHNR and CDR2 FQNEAQ (reference sequence). V lost 5 bases and J 3 bases, leaving 13 bases between the germline ends. The CDR3 spans 14 residues. The DNA of the CDR3 is TGTGCCAGCAGCCGCGCCGGGACCGACTATGGCTACACCTTC. It encodes CASSRAGTDYGYTF. Supplemented by reference TRBV7-9 and TRBJ1-2, the full variable domain reads DTGVSQNPRHKITKRGQNVTFRCDPISEHNRLYWYRQTLGQGPEFLTYFQNEAQLEKSRLLSDRFSAERPKGSFSTLEIQRTEQGDSAMYLCASSRAGTDYGYTFGSGTRLTVV.

This clonotype was counted many times. The V and J genes are TRBV29-1 and TRBJ2-5; the match to TRBD2 covers 8 bases. Germline CDR1 SQVTM, CDR2 ANQGSEA. The V gene end was trimmed by 5 bases and the J gene end by 3 bases; junction bases not matched to a gene: 2. This CDR3 region has 12 residues. The CDR3 reads CSVHGGEETQYF. DNA of the CDR3: TGCAGCGTTCACGGGGGGGAAGAGACCCAGTACTTC.

This clonotype was detected only a few times. This chain uses TRBV7-3 with TRBJ1-1; D gene uncertain. V was clipped by 5 bases and J by 4 bases, with 20 bases between them. Germline V lookup: CDR1 SGHTA, CDR2 FQGTGA. CDR3 length: 16 amino acids. The CDR3 protein is CASSPIPRTRATEAFF. For the CDR3, the DNA is TGTGCCAGCAGCCCGATACCTAGGACCCGCGCCACTGAAGCTTTCTTT.

Points on this clonotype: At one boundary the junction diverges from the germline segment, which might be a read error. The V and J genes are TRBV4-1 and TRBJ2-7; no clear D gene. CDR1 is MGHRA and CDR2 is YSYEKL in the germline V gene. This CDR3 region has 13 residues. DNA for the CDR3: TGTGCCAGCAGCCACGGGCTCCCCTACGAGCAGTACTTC. Its translation: CASSHGLPYEQYF.

The V gene is TRBV20-1, the J gene TRBJ1-3, with 9 positions matching TRBD1. The CDR3 runs to 16 residues. The V segment lost 1 base and the J segment 3 bases; nucleotides outside the gene matches: 7. Germline loops: CDR1 DFQATT, CDR2 SNEGSKA (reference sequence). CDR3 DNA sequence: TGCAGTGCTAGAGCCCTAGGGACAGGGTTTGGAAACACCATATATTTT. It is translated as CSARALGTGFGNTIYF.

In its sample, this clonotype was seen many times. The chain employs TRBV5-5 and TRBJ2-1, with D unclear. Germline CDR1 is SGHKS and CDR2 is YYEKEE (reference sequence). V was trimmed by 4 bases and J by 5 bases, leaving 10 bases between them. CDR3 size: 13 residues. The CDR3 reads CASSLTKNNEQFF. The CDR3 DNA reads TGTGCCAGCAGCCTTACAAAAAACAATGAGCAGTTCTTC.

This rearrangement joins TRBV7-6 to TRBJ2-3; D is uncertain. V shed 2 bases and J shed 3 bases, with 6 bases lying between them. CDR3 size: 13 residues. Germline V lookup: CDR1 SGHVS, CDR2 FNYEAQ. The CDR3 loop is CASSLQMTDTQYF. The CDR3 DNA sequence: TGTGCCAGCAGCTTACAAATGACAGATACGCAGTATTTT. Full variable domain (outside the CDR3, taken from reference TRBV7-6 and TRBJ2-3): GAGVSQSPRYKVTKRGQDVALRCDPISGHVSLYWYRQALGQGPEFLTYFNYEAQQDKSGLPNDRFSAERPEGSISTLTIQRTEQRDSAMYRCASSLQMTDTQYFGPGTRLTVL.

This clonotype was seen more than once but under ten times. CDR3 amino acids: CASSQGTDGRGEKLFF. The CDR3 coding sequence is TGCGCCAGCAGCCAAGGAACCGACGGGAGAGGAGAAAAACTGTTTTTT. J is TRBJ1-4 and V is TRBV4-1; D gene unclear. This CDR3 spans 16 amino acids. Deletions cut 1 base from V and 8 bases from J, with 17 bases between. Germline assignment: CDR1 MGHRA and CDR2 YSYEKL.

The rearrangement uses TRBV18 and TRBJ1-4; no clear D gene. The V and J ends lost 0 bases and 8 bases respectively, with 13 bases between them. This CDR3 has 15 amino acids. CDR1 is KGHSH and CDR2 is LQKENI in the germline V gene. CDR3 sequence reads: CASSPPGQEREKLFF. The CDR3 DNA follows: TGTGCCAGCTCACCACCGGGCCAGGAGAGGGAAAAACTGTTTTTT.

The rearrangement links TRBV6-2 or TRBV6-3 to TRBJ2-7; 8 bases are shared with TRBD2. The CDR3 extends over 16 amino acids. Germline trimming cut 0 bases from V and 2 bases from J; bases unmatched to any gene: 6. Germline lookup yields CDR1 MNHEY and CDR2 SVGEGT. This CDR3 is CASSYSLLADTYEQYF. The CDR3 bases are TGTGCCAGCAGTTACTCCCTACTAGCGGATACCTACGAGCAGTACTTC.

This clonotype was seen a few times. V is TRBV4-3 and J is TRBJ1-2; 10 nucleotides match TRBD1. This CDR3 comprises 15 residues. Germline trimming cut 3 bases from V and 2 bases from J; bases unmatched to any gene: 3. Per germline, CDR1 LGHNA and CDR2 YSLEER. The CDR3 loop reads CASSHRQGANYGYTF. CDR3 nucleotide sequence: TGCGCCAGCAGCCATAGACAGGGGGCAAACTATGGCTACACCTTC.